This is a list of T cell receptor beta chains from one sample in a study of vaccination effects on CD4 cells after COVID-19. Profiling relied on immunoSEQ multiplex PCR, and the TCRdb table lists in-frame clones only, not all of them. The table shows about 22,000 clones, with around 72% occurring only once. These receptors lack a known antigen. The sequences come from CD4+ T cells from PBMCs cultured with HCoV-NL63 spike peptides, collected before COVID-19 vaccination. The receptor source for this set is a human donor who received a COVID-19 vaccine. The CDR3 runs from the conserved cysteine through the conserved F or W. Some rows have no size entry. The others give once, few or many, or a class for an expanded clone.

size	V	CDR3
NA	TRBV11-2	CASSPLPGTGDLDTEAFF
NA	TRBV7-9	CASSQRALNTEAFF
few	TRBV5-1	CASSLEREQYF
NA	TRBV7-9	CASSWERGKQETQYF
NA	TRBV30	CAWSVGSRYRYSNQPQHF
NA	TRBV9	CASMGGAGYGYTF
NA	TRBV7-8	CASSSPGYEKLFF
few	TRBV11-2	CASSFSLASNEQFF
NA	TRBV29-1	CSVAGGYTEAFF
NA	TRBV5-1	CASSSGLAGGRDTQYF
NA	TRBV6-6	CASSSPTGGAETQYF
NA	TRBV27	CASSFHDSNMNTEAFF
NA	TRBV9	CASSVGLKTSGKETQYF
NA	TRBV5-5	CASSLDSLGARGSEAFF
NA	TRBV15	CATSSTGGRPNYGYTF
once	TRBV18	CASSPVDRGLVYGYTF
NA	TRBV7-9	CASSLSHPGRNSGNTIYF
few	TRBV14	CASSQDRLAGGLSYNEQFF
NA	TRBV6-5	CASSYRQGGGYTF
NA	TRBV4-1	CASSPLDLLPSGANVLTF
NA	TRBV5-1	CASSLEGASSYNEQFF
NA	TRBV2	CASAPGGTRTGELFF
NA	TRBV12-3/TRBV12-4	CASRRAGGTEAFF
NA	TRBV6-5	CASSYFRGGTDTQYF
NA	TRBV9	CASSDGQPGANVLTF
NA	TRBV6-1	CASSELQGGTEAFF
few	TRBV5-1	CASSLDLQGHYGYTF
NA	TRBV19	CASSPRDRGNQPQHF
NA	TRBV9	CASSKSGTPFNSRAGELFF
NA	TRBV11-2	CASSRGQGGNSPLHF
NA	TRBV25-1	CASSEGGQPQHF
NA	TRBV7-9	CASTIGDGRTDTQYF
NA	TRBV25-1	CASSGYTGTNTEAFF
NA	TRBV9	CASSVGAGSDTQYF
NA	TRBV4-3	CASSQTSPGLAGGYEQYF
few	TRBV6-5	CAYQMDQDYGYTF
NA	TRBV7-9	CASSPTQGLHTEAFF
NA	TRBV19	CASSPAEGAGSYGYTF
NA	TRBV9	CASSVNPDFFNEQFF
NA	TRBV5-1	CASSGGAGGPYNEQFF
NA	TRBV2	CASSSRGNNSPLHF
NA	TRBV7-6	CASSLASGSEQYF
few	TRBV6-2/TRBV6-3	CASSYRPRQGERGTQYF
NA	TRBV12-3/TRBV12-4	CASSLEGGNIQYF
NA	TRBV28	CASSFLGGDYKAFF
medium-sized	TRBV4-1	CASSLTETGGRAEAFF
NA	TRBV28	CASRGTGPYEQYF
NA	TRBV19	CASSIGSYTEAFF
once	TRBV5-1	CASRSLAGGPTDTQYF
NA	TRBV24-1	CATSDLRGRRTDTQYF